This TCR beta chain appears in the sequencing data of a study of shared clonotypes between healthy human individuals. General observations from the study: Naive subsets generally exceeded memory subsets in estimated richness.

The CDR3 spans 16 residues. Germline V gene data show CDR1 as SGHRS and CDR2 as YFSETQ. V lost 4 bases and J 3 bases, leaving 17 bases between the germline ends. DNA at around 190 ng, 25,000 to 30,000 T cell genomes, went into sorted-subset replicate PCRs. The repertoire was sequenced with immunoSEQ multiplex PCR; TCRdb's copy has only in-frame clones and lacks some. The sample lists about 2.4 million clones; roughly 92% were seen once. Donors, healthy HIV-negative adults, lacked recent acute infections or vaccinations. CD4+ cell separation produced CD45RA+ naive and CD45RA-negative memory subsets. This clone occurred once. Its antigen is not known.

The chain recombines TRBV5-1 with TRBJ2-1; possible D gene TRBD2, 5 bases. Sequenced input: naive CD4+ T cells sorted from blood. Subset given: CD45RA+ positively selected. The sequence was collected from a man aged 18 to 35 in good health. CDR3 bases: TGCGCCAGCAGCCTTTCTTCGGCGGGCTACTACAATGAGCAGTTCTTC. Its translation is CASSLSSAGYYNEQFF.